Described below is a single T cell receptor (beta chain) sequence and its context. Its specificity is not known. The TCR beta CDR3 regions underwent amplification from RNA transcripts. The library came from an HTBI-primed first-round RT-PCR and a second-round multiplex PCR. TCRdb analysed the multiplex PCR reads with MiXCR anew, one entry per CDR3 protein. Among over a million distinct CDR3 sequences listed, about 38% were seen once. Exclusion applied to patients with other autoimmune diseases, uncontrolled infections, pregnancy or lactation. Diagnostic conclusions were grounded in clinical symptoms, serum thyroxine, TRAb, thyroid ultrasound and orbital computed tomography. This sample is drawn from a study of Graves' ophthalmopathy and Graves' hyperthyroidism. Germline CDR1 DFQATT, CDR2 SNEGSKA (reference sequence). The CDR3 length is 16 residues. With 0 bases clipped from V and 2 bases from J, the junction kept 6 bases outside the gene matches.

Findings and limits, study-wide: Classification of ophthalmopathy versus stable hyperthyroidism by a 13-signature model yielded just under 90% sensitivity and 70% to 83% specificity.

Sequencing was performed on peripheral blood or thyroid tissue (not recorded which). This sequence was found in an adult man with Graves' hyperthyroidism. The rearrangement joins TRBV20-1 to TRBJ2-5; TRBD2 aligns across 10 bases. CDR3 in amino acids: CSARDTGTSAQETQYF. The CDR3 nucleotides are TGCAGTGCTAGAGACACCGGGACTAGCGCACAAGAGACCCAGTACTTC.